The following is a T cell receptor beta chain sequence with its context. Its antigen is still unknown. It has no much larger one-base neighbor in the sample; base qualities were not kept. The data were obtained in a study of shared T cell receptors in the human thymus (dated by TCRdb to the early 2020s). In terms of the full investigation: The study investigated the way shared, self-reactive T-cell receptor alpha chains are produced in the human thymus.

The library was made by the immunoSEQ multiplex PCR assay. Drawn from immuneACCESS, this table holds only the in-frame rearrangements with V and J called that TCRdb kept. Clones are partly lost; checked studies trace under half to an unresolved V gene and leave the rest unexplained. The sample table lists about 710,000 clones, more than 75% of them with a count of one. Of the sample, under 0.01% falls within the top ten clones. The data also belong to a second study, concerning human thymus T cells. That second report states: The donors were immunologically healthy infants in Finland who had open corrective cardiac surgery for congenital heart defects. The thymus tissue came from surgical resects taken out during corrective cardiac surgery. Usage of V and J gene segments appeared to be biased in both the thymic and the peripheral blood repertoires. According to the related research, thymic TCR repertoires were highly overlapping among unrelated individuals. The study used eight infant thymus samples plus four related peripheral blood samples to characterize TCR alpha and beta repertoires. The cohort included several male and a couple of female infants, with donor ages spanning 7 to 244 days. Thymocytes were freed from the tissue by mechanical means and kept at -70 degrees C as pellets of roughly 8.5-31 million cells. A QIAsymphony instrument was used to extract genomic DNA from frozen cell pellets. The immunoSEQ multiplex PCR assay was used to amplify the TCRB and TCRAD loci from a standardized amount of quality-controlled genomic DNA. The amplicons covered the V(D)J region and were long enough to include the CDR3 and to identify the V and J genes. Amplicon sequencing was performed on an Illumina platform through the commercial immunoSEQ service. Corrections for primer bias and sequencing errors followed previously described methods, while TCRAD and TCRB definitions were based on the IMGT database. The repertoires were analysed using immunoSEQ Analyzer 3.0 and VDJTools for basic statistics, V/J segment usage, diversity estimates, rarefaction and pairwise overlap. To estimate diversity, the Chao1, ChaoE, Efron-Thisted, Shannon and inverse Simpson indices were applied, and diversity was also estimated on datasets down-sampled to the smallest sample. For repertoire overlap, CDR3 nucleotide sequence, V gene and J gene had to match strictly, and clustering was done by Jaccard-based multidimensional scaling. On average, thymus samples gave 800,000 or so unique TCRB clonotypes, whereas blood samples gave 75,000 to 85,000.

Input material: thymocytes. This receptor was identified in a boy less than two years old with a congenital heart defect. Donor details come from another sample of the same person, matched by shared clones.

The DNA reads TGTGCCAGCAGGCGCGCGGGGTCACCCCTCCACTTT. This codes for CASRRAGSPLHF. This chain is built from TRBV5-6 and TRBJ1-6; no D gene can be assigned with confidence. The germline V gene encodes CDR1 SGHDT and CDR2 YYEEEE. V and J are truncated by 5 bases and 10 bases respectively, leaving an intervening sequence of 10 bases. The cysteine opens and the phenylalanine closes a CDR3 of 12 amino acids. Only CDR3 DNA remains: 36 bases, in frame from the first base.